What follows describes a single T cell receptor beta chain. This sample is part of a study of T cell changes during pregnancy in multiple sclerosis. Produced via immunoSEQ multiplex PCR; TCRdb's table is partial and in-frame only. The sample includes approximately 88,000 clones, 90% to 95% of them seen just once. Trimming shortened V by 5 bases and J by 1 base, and 18 bases separated the two germline ends. CDR1 and CDR2 (germline): MDHEN, SYDVKM. This CDR3 is 17 amino acids long. The sequences come from peripheral blood, collected in the second trimester of pregnancy. The genes are TRBV28 and TRBJ1-5; a possible D gene is TRBD1 (6 bases). This clonotype was sampled from a female donor with multiple sclerosis, enrolled in a pregnancy study. The CDR3 DNA reads as TGTGCCAGCAGTACCCAGCGGAGGACAGCGAGCAATCAGCCCCAGCATTTT. Translation: CASSTQRRTASNQPQHF.